This T cell receptor (beta chain) was obtained from a study of blood T cell repertoires in COVID-19. Authors' processing steps: Amplification of reference gene primers provided the estimated nucleated cell counts. Clones were sequenced by immunoSEQ multiplex PCR, and TCRdb holds only the in-frame ones, with some missing. V and J calls and clone size are as listed in that table; D and trimming were resolved from the DNA. The table lists 240,000 or so clones, roughly four fifths of them singletons. The clonotype originates from a woman aged 80 or over with acute or convalescent COVID-19. Sequenced input: peripheral blood.

The CDR3 protein is CASSLTESSGNTIYF. The DNA of the CDR3 is TGCGCCAGCAGCTTGACGGAGAGCTCTGGAAACACCATATATTTT. The chain recombines TRBV5-1 with TRBJ1-3; D uncertain. This CDR3 region has 15 residues. Trimming removed 1 base at V and 0 bases at J, with 8 bases between. Germline assignment: CDR1 SGHRS and CDR2 YFSETQ.